This note documents a single T cell receptor (beta chain) sequence. This record comes from a study of blood T cell repertoires in COVID-19. Overall study: Both acute and convalescent COVID-19 samples were obtained from the United States, Italy and Spain.

Clones were read by immunoSEQ multiplex PCR, and TCRdb kept only the in-frame ones, dropping some. This table holds roughly 360,000 clones, around 83% found once. What the recovered Cohort 3 donors had was two negative PCRs, clearance, or symptom resolution. The CDR3 runs 16 residues. Germline loops: CDR1 SGHDT, CDR2 YYEEEE. The V end lost 2 bases, the J end lost 0 bases, and 12 bases lay between the germline ends. The chain joins TRBV5-6 to TRBJ1-3; D is perhaps TRBD1 (5 bases). This receptor was taken from a woman aged 45 to 65 who had recovered from COVID-19. Sample: PBMCs or T cells enriched from blood (not recorded which). The CDR3, as DNA: TGTGCCAGCAGCTTACAGGCCTCCTTCTCTGGAAACACCATATATTTT. Protein: CASSLQASFSGNTIYF.